Described below is a single T cell receptor (beta chain) sequence and its context. This specimen comes from a study of T-cell reconstitution after alpha-beta-depleted transplantation in children. For TCRbeta, the library was prepared with unique molecular identifiers. TCRdb redid the calling of the PCR reads with MiXCR, one entry per CDR3 protein. The sample includes some 500,000 distinct CDR3 sequences, approximately 20% of them seen just once. This CDR3 is 13 amino acids long. Deletions cut 3 bases from V and 4 bases from J, with 6 bases between. From germline, CDR1 is LNHDA and CDR2 SQIVND (reference sequence).

The sample was PBMCs from the stem cell graft donor, taken from the stem cell graft. The genes are TRBV19 and TRBJ2-2; no clear D. The TCR sequence derives from a human donor who donated a stem cell graft to a child with acute lymphoblastic leukemia. CDR3 residues: CASSMTLTGELFF. CDR3 coding DNA: TGTGCCAGTAGTATGACTCTCACCGGGGAGCTGTTTTTT.